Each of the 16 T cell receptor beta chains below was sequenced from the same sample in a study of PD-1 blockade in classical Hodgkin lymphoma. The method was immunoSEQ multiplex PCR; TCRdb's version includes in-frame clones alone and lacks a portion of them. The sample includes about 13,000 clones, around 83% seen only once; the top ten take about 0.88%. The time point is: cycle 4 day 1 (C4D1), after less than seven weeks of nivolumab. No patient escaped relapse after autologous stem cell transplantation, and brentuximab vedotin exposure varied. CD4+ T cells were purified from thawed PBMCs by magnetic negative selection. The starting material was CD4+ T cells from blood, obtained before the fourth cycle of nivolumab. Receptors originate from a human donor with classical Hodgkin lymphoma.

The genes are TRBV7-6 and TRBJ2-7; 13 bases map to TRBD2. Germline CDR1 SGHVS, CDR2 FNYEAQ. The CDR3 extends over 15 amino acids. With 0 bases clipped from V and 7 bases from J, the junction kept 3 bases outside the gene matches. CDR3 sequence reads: CASSLAGTSGAEQYF. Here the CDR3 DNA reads TGTGCCAGCAGCTTAGCGGGGACTAGCGGGGCTGAGCAGTACTTC.

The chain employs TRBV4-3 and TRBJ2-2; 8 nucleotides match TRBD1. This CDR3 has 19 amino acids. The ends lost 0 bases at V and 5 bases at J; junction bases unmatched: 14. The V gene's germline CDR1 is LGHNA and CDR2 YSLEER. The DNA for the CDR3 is TGCGCCAGCAGCCAAGATCGGCCGCGGGGACAGGTTATGACCGGGGAGCTGTTTTTT. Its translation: CASSQDRPRGQVMTGELFF.

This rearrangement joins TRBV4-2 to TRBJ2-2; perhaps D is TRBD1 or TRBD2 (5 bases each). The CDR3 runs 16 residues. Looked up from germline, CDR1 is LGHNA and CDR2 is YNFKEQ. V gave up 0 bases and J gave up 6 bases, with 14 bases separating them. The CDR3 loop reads CASSQDLRGRAGELFF. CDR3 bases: TGTGCCAGCAGCCAAGACCTAAGGGGACGTGCCGGGGAGCTGTTTTTT.

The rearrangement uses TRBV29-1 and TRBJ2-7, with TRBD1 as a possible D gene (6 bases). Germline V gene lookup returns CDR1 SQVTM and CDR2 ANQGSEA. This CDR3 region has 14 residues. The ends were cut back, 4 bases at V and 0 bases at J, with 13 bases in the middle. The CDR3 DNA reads TGCAGCGTTGCTGATACAGGGTTCTCCTACGAGCAGTACTTC. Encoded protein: CSVADTGFSYEQYF.

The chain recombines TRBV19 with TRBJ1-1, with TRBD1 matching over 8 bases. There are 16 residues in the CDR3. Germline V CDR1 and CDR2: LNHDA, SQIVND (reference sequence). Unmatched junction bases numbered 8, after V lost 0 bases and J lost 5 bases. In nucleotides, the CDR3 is TGTGCCAGTAGTATAGATCATGGACAGGGTTTTACTGAAGCTTTCTTT. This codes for CASSIDHGQGFTEAFF. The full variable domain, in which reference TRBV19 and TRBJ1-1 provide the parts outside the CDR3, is DGGITQSPKYLFRKEGQNVTLSCEQNLNHDAMYWYRQDPGQGLRLIYYSQIVNDFQKGDIAEGYSVSREKKESFPLTVTSAQKNPTAFYLCASSIDHGQGFTEAFFGQGTRLTVV.

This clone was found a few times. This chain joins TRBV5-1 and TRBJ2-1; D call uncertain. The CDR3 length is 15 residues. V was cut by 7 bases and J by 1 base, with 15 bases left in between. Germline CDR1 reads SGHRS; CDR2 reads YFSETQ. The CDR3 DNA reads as TGCGCCAGCGGAGCTACCGGGTCGTCCTACAATGAGCAGTTCTTC. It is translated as CASGATGSSYNEQFF.

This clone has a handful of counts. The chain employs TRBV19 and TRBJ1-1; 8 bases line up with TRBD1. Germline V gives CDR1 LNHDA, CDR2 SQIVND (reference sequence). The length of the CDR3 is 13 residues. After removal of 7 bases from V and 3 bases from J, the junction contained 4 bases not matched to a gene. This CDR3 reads CASTYRGDTEAFF. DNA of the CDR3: TGTGCCAGTACATACAGGGGGGACACTGAAGCTTTCTTT.

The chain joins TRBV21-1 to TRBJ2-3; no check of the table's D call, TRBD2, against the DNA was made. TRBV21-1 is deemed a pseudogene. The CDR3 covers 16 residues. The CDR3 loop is CASSKETSGTADTQYF. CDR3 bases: TGTGCCAGCAGCAAAGAAACTAGCGGGACGGCAGATACGCAGTATTTT.

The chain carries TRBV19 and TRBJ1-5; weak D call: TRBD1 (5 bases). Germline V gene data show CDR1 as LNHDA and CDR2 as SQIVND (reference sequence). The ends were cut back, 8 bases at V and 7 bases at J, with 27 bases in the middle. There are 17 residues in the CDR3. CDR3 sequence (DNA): TGTGCCAGTCAACTAAAATTCTTTGCGGGGCTTATACAGCCCCAGCATTTT. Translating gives CASQLKFFAGLIQPQHF. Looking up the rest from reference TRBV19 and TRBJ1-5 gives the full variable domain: DGGITQSPKYLFRKEGQNVTLSCEQNLNHDAMYWYRQDPGQGLRLIYYSQIVNDFQKGDIAEGYSVSREKKESFPLTVTSAQKNPTAFYLCASQLKFFAGLIQPQHFGDGTRLSIL.

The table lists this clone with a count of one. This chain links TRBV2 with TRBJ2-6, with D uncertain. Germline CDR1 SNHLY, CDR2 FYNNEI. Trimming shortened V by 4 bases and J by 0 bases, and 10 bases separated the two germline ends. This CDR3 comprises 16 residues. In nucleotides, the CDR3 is TGTGCCAGCAGTGTCCAAAAATCCTCTGGGGCCAACGTCCTGACTTTC. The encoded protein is CASSVQKSSGANVLTF.

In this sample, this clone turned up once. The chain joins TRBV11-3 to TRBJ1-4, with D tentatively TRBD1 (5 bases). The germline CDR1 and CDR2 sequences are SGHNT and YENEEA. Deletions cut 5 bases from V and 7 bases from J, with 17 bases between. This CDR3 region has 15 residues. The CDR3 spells CASSRHGTEGEKLFF. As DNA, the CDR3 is TGTGCCAGCAGCCGTCACGGGACGGAGGGTGAAAAACTGTTTTTT.

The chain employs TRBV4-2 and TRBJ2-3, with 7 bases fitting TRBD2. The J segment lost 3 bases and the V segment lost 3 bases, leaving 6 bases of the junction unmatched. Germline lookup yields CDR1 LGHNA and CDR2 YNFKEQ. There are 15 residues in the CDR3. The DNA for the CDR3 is TGTGCCAGCAGCCACAGGAGCGGGAATACAGATACGCAGTATTTT. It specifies CASSHRSGNTDTQYF.

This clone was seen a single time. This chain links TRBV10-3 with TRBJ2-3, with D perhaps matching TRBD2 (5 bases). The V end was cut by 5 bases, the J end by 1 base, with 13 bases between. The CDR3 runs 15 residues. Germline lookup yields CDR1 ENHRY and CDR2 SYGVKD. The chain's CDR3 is CAISPRTERTDTQYF. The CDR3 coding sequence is TGTGCCATCAGTCCAAGGACTGAACGCACAGATACGCAGTATTTT.

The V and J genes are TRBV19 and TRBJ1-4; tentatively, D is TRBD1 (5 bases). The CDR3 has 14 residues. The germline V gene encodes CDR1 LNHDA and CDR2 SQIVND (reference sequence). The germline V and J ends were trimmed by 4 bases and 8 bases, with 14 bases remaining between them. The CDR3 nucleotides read TGTGCCAGTAGTAGTCGCGGGGCCTCGGAAAAACTGTTTTTT. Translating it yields CASSSRGASEKLFF.

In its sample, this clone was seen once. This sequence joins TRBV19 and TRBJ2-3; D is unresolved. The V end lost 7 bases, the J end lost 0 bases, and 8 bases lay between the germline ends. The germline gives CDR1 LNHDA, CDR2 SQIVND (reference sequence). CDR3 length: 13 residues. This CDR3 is CASKSDSTDTQYF. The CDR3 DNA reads TGTGCCAGTAAATCCGATAGCACAGATACGCAGTATTTT.

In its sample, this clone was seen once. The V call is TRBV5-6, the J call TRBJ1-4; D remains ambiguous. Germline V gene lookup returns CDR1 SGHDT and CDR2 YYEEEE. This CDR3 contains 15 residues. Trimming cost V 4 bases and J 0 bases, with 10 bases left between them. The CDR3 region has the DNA TGTGCCAGCAGCCGGAAACACGCAACTAATGAAAAACTGTTTTTT. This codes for CASSRKHATNEKLFF.